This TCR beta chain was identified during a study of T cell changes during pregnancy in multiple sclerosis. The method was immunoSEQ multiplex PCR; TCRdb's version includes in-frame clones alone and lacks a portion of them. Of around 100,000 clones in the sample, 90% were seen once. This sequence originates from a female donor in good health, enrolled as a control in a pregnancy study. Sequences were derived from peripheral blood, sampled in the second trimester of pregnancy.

The CDR3 nucleotides read TGTGCCAGCAGCTTTCGACAGGGAATTCCGTCGAGCACTGAAGCTTTCTTT. It specifies CASSFRQGIPSSTEAFF. The chain is built from TRBV7-8 and TRBJ1-1; 7 nucleotides line up with TRBD1. Per germline, CDR1 SGHVS and CDR2 FQNEAQ. After removal of 3 bases from V and 4 bases from J, the junction contained 14 bases not matched to a gene. This CDR3 region has 17 residues.